This T cell receptor beta chain is from a study of type 1 regulatory T cells. Study overall: T-allo10 is a Tr1-enriched, alloantigen-specific CD4 T cell product made in vitro.

T-allo10 cells from the graft donor were described as anergic, host-alloantigen-specific, and alloantigen-specific suppressors. The CDR3 is 12 amino acids. Germline lookup yields CDR1 DFQATT and CDR2 SNEGSKA (reference sequence). The V gene lost 2 bases and the J gene lost 5 bases, with 10 bases spanning the gap. TCRdb called the reads again in MiXCR, with one record for every CDR3 protein. This table has about 68,000 distinct CDR3 sequences, around 63% appearing once. Notes on this clonotype: Its target is unknown.

The rearrangement links TRBV20-1 to TRBJ2-7; D is possibly TRBD1 (6 bases). The sequence came from a human donor in good health. Sequencing input: cultured T cells, either the whole culture or a sorted T cell fraction (not recorded which). Subset in this sample: Tr1-enriched cell product generated in vitro against host alloantigens. The CDR3 loop is CSARKRDNEQYF. The CDR3 DNA sequence: TGCAGTGCTAGAAAACGGGACAACGAGCAGTACTTC.